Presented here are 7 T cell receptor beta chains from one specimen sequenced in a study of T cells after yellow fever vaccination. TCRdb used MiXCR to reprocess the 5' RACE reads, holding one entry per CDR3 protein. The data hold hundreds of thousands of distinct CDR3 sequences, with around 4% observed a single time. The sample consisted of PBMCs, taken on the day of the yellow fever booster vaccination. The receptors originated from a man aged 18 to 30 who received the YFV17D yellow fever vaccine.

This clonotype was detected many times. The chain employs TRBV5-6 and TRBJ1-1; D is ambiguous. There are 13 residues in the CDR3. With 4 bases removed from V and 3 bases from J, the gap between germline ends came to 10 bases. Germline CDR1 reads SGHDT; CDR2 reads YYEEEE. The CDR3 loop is CASSVGRHTEAFF. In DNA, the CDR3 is TGTGCCAGCAGCGTCGGGCGGCACACTGAAGCTTTCTTT.

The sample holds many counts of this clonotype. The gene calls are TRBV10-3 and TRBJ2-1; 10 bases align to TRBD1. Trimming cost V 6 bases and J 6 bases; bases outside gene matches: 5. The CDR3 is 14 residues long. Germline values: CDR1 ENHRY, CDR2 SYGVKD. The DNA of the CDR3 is TGTGCCATCAGCGGGACAGGGGATGGCAATGAGCAGTTCTTC. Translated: CAISGTGDGNEQFF.

The CDR3 sequence is CASSQPTSGANNEQFF. DNA of the CDR3: TGTGCCAGCAGCCAACCTACTAGCGGGGCAAACAATGAGCAGTTCTTC. This chain uses TRBV3-1 with TRBJ2-1, with 10 bases that match TRBD2. The ends lost 2 bases at V and 5 bases at J; junction bases unmatched: 6. This CDR3 spans 16 amino acids. Germline V gene lookup returns CDR1 LGHDT and CDR2 YNNKEL (reference sequence).

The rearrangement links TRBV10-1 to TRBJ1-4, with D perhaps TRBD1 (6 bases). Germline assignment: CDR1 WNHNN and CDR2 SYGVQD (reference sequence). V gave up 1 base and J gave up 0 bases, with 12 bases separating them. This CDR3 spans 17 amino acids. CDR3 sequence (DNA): TGCGCCAGCAGTGAGTTGGGCAGGGGATCAACTAATGAAAAACTGTTTTTT. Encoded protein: CASSELGRGSTNEKLFF.

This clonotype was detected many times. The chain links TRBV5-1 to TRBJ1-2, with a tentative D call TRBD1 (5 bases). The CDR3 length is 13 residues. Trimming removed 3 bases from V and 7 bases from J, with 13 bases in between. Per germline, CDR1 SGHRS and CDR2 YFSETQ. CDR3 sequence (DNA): TGCGCCAGCAGCTCGGGACTGTCGTTTGGCTACACCTTC. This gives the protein CASSSGLSFGYTF.

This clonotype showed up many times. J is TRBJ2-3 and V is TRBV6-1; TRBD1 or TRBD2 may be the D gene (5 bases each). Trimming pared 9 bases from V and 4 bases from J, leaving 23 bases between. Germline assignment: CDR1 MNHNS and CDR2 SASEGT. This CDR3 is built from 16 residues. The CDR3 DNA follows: TGTGCCAGTTTCGCCTGGGGACCCCCGCACGCAGATACGCAGTATTTT. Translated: CASFAWGPPHADTQYF.

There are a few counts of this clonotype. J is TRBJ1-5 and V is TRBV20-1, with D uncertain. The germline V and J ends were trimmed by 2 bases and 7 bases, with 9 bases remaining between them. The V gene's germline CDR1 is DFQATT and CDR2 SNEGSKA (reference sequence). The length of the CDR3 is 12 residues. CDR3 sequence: CSARRAGQPQHF. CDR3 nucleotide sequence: TGCAGTGCTAGACGGGCGGGGCAGCCCCAGCATTTT.